This is a list of T cell receptor beta chains from one sample in a study of identical twins. TCRdb reanalysed the 5' RACE reads using MiXCR and keeps one entry per CDR3 protein. Of over 500,000 distinct CDR3 sequences detected, around 20% appear once; the ten largest clones hold roughly 0.91%. These data also featured in a second study, about T cells expressing NK-cell markers.

Sequenced material: CD4+ T cells sorted from blood. The receptors stem from a woman between 18 and 30 years old in good health. The CDR3 runs from the conserved cysteine through the conserved F or W. D genes are given only for firm matches. The size entry is marked missing in some rows and otherwise reads once, few, many or a size class.

j_call	cdr3_length	clone_size	v_call	d_call	cdr3_aa	cdr3_nt
TRBJ2-5	16	NA	TRBV7-9	TRBD2	CASSPWTSGGQETQYF	TGTGCCAGCAGCCCCTGGACTAGCGGGGGTCAAGAGACCCAGTACTTC
TRBJ2-3	13	NA	TRBV12-3/TRBV12-4	NA	CASTRGITDTQYF	TGTGCCAGCACCCGCGGGATCACAGATACGCAGTATTTT
TRBJ2-4	15	NA	TRBV20-1	NA	CSASPPGGSKNIQYF	TGCAGTGCTAGCCCACCCGGAGGGAGCAAAAACATTCAGTACTTC
TRBJ1-4	14	few	TRBV29-1	NA	CSVSYTSTNEKLFF	TGCAGCGTTTCCTACACTTCAACTAATGAAAAACTGTTTTTT
TRBJ1-2	13	NA	TRBV12-3/TRBV12-4	NA	CASRIGLYDGYTF	TGTGCCAGCAGGATTGGACTATACGATGGCTACACCTTC
TRBJ2-6	16	few	TRBV18	NA	CASSPQGKTGANVLTF	TGTGCCAGCTCACCTCAGGGGAAGACTGGGGCCAACGTCCTGACTTTC
TRBJ2-3	14	once	TRBV5-1	NA	CAGSIGTPADTQYF	TGCGCCGGCAGCATCGGGACGCCCGCCGATACGCAGTATTTT
TRBJ2-3	15	many	TRBV2	NA	CASSGHLALTDTQYF	TGTGCCAGCAGTGGCCATCTAGCGCTCACAGATACGCAGTATTTT
TRBJ1-2	14	NA	TRBV5-1	TRBD1	CASSLGTGGIGYTF	TGCGCCAGCAGCTTAGGGACAGGAGGTATTGGCTACACCTTC
TRBJ1-2	11	few	TRBV20-1	NA	CSARAGSGYTF	TGCAGTGCTAGAGCAGGGAGCGGCTACACCTTC
TRBJ2-7	14	many	TRBV12-3/TRBV12-4	NA	CASSPGHSSYEQYF	TGTGCCAGCAGTCCGGGACATAGCTCCTACGAGCAGTACTTC
TRBJ2-7	14	NA	TRBV27	NA	CASSLGLGAEEQYF	TGTGCCAGCAGTTTAGGTTTGGGGGCGGAGGAGCAGTACTTC
TRBJ1-2	8	many	TRBV29-1	NA	CNGGGYTF	TGCAACGGGGGGGGCTACACCTTC
TRBJ2-1	14	few	TRBV20-1	TRBD2	CSARTQTSGNEQFF	TGCAGTGCTAGAACCCAGACTAGCGGGAATGAGCAGTTCTTC
TRBJ2-3	13	once	TRBV5-1	NA	CASSLIGADTQYF	TGCGCCAGCAGCTTGATCGGAGCAGATACGCAGTATTTT
TRBJ2-7	13	NA	TRBV7-3	NA	CASSARAGVEQYF	TGTGCCAGCTCCGCCCGGGCAGGGGTCGAGCAGTACTTC
TRBJ2-7	11	NA	TRBV5-1	NA	CASSSGNEQYF	TGCGCCAGCAGCTCAGGGAACGAGCAGTACTTC
TRBJ1-1	14	many	TRBV6-1	NA	CASSLGRLNTEAFF	TGTGCCAGCAGTCTTGGACGGCTAAACACTGAAGCTTTCTTT
TRBJ2-7	15	NA	TRBV20-1	TRBD1	CSARGLGQGNREQYF	TGCAGTGCTAGAGGTTTAGGACAGGGTAATAGGGAGCAGTACTTC
TRBJ2-1	17	once	TRBV12-3/TRBV12-4	NA	CASSFRSGRSFYNEQFF	TGTGCCAGCAGTTTCAGGAGCGGGCGGTCCTTCTACAATGAGCAGTTCTTC
TRBJ2-1	15	NA	TRBV30	TRBD2	CAWAGTSGTYNEQFF	TGTGCCTGGGCGGGGACTAGCGGTACCTACAATGAGCAGTTCTTC
TRBJ2-5	13	NA	TRBV20-1	NA	CSAPGLRRETQYF	TGCAGTGCGCCTGGACTGCGCCGCGAGACCCAGTACTTC
TRBJ2-5	14	many	TRBV12-3/TRBV12-4	NA	CASSLGSALRTQYF	TGTGCCAGCAGTTTAGGGTCAGCCCTACGGACCCAGTACTTC
TRBJ1-6	14	NA	TRBV12-3/TRBV12-4	NA	CASSLDTYNSPLHF	TGTGCCAGCAGTTTAGACACCTATAATTCACCCCTCCACTTT
TRBJ1-1	14	few	TRBV20-1	TRBD1	CSARDSRGDTEAFF	TGCAGTGCTAGAGATTCCAGGGGGGACACTGAAGCTTTCTTT
TRBJ1-1	17	NA	TRBV28	TRBD1	CASSSPGQGGMRAEAFF	TGTGCCAGCAGTTCACCCGGACAGGGCGGAATGAGAGCTGAAGCTTTCTTT
TRBJ2-1	12	NA	TRBV5-1	NA	CASSLTDGEQFF	TGCGCCAGCAGCCTCACGGATGGTGAGCAGTTCTTC
TRBJ1-2	12	NA	TRBV9	NA	CASSADGYGYTF	TGTGCCAGCAGCGCAGACGGGTATGGCTACACCTTC